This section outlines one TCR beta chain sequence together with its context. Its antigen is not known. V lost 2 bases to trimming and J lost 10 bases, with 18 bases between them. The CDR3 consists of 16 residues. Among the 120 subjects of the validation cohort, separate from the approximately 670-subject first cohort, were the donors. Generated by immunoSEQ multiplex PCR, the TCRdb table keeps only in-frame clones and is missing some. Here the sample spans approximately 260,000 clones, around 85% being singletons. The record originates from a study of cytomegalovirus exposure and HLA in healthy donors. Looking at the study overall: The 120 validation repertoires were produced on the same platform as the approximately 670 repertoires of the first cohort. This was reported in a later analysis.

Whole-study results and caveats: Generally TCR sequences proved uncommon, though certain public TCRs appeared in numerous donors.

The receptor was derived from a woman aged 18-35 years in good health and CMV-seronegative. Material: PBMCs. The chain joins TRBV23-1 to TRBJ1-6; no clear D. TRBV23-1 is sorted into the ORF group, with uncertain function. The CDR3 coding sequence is TGCGCCAGCAGTCAAAAGGGCCCGGGGTTAGGATCACCCCTCCACTTT. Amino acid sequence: CASSQKGPGLGSPLHF.